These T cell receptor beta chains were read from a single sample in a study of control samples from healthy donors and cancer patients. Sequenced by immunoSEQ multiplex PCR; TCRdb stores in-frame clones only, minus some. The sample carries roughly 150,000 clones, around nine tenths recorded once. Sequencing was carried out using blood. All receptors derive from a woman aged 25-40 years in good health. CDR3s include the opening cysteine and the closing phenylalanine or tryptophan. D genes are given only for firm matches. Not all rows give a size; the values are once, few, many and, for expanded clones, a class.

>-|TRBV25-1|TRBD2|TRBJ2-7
TGTGCCAGCAGTCGGATTGCGGGAGGGCCAGGCGAGCAGTACTTC
CASSRIAGGPGEQYF
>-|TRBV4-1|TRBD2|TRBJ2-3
TGCGCCAGCAGCCAAGTAGCTAGCGGGGTACCAGATACGCAGTATTTT
CASSQVASGVPDTQYF
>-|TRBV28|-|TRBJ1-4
TGTGCCAGCAGTATTGACAGACCAACTAATGAAAAACTGTTTTTT
CASSIDRPTNEKLFF
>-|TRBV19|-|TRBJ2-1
TGTGCCAGTAAAAGAGCCGGGACTCAATCATACAATGAGCAGTTCTTC
CASKRAGTQSYNEQFF
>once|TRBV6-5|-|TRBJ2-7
TGTGCCACCGTAGGACAGAACTCCTACGAGCAGTACTTC
CATVGQNSYEQYF
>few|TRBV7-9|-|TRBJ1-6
TGTGCCAGCAGCTTAGAGCCGGATTCACCCCTCCACTTT
CASSLEPDSPLHF
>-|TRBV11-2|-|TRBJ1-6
TGTGCCAGCAGCCGAGGACGGCCTAGCTCCTATAATTCACCCCTCCACTTT
CASSRGRPSSYNSPLHF
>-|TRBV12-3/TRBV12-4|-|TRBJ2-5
TGTGCCAGCAACCGACTGGGAGAGACCCAGTACTTC
CASNRLGETQYF
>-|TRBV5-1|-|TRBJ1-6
TGCGCCAGCAGCTTGGAATCGCTCAATTCACCCCTCCACTTT
CASSLESLNSPLHF
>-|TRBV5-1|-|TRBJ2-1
TGCGCCAGCCATAGGCGTGAGGTACCCCTATCCTCCTACAATGAGCAGTTCTTC
CASHRREVPLSSYNEQFF